Given below is one TCR beta chain in context. This record comes from a study of blood T cell repertoires in COVID-19. Overall study context: Acute and convalescent COVID-19 specimens originated in the United States, Italy and Spain. In each case, the material was cDNA or gDNA derived from T cells, B-cell-depleted T cells, or PBMCs.

V was pared by 2 bases and J by 3 bases, with 2 bases between. From germline, CDR1 is SGHTA and CDR2 FQGNSA. The length of the CDR3 is 11 residues. Clones were read by immunoSEQ multiplex PCR, and TCRdb kept only the in-frame ones, dropping some. The sample holds about 180,000 clones; about 82% are singletons and the top ten take about 8.6%. Cohort 3 recovery required two negative PCRs, clearance, or symptom resolution. The sequenced material came from PBMCs or T cells enriched from blood (not recorded which). The rearrangement uses TRBV7-2 and TRBJ2-7; D gene ambiguous. This clonotype originated in a woman under 40 who had recovered from COVID-19. For the CDR3, the DNA is TGTGCCAGCAGCTTACGCTACGAGCAGTACTTC. Residues: CASSLRYEQYF.